The T cell receptor beta chain under discussion was sequenced for a study of breast tumors, draining lymph nodes, adjacent tissues. Whole-study results and caveats: Data only fit, rather than demonstrated, lymph node origin of most tumor T cells.

One entry per CDR3 protein results from TCRdb running MiXCR on the multiplex PCR reads. The profile shows around 230,000 distinct CDR3 sequences, less than 45% of them singletons. Samples came from axillary lymph nodes draining the breast cancer. This clonotype was counted many times. The antigen is undetermined. Input material: axillary lymph node tissue. The receptor was derived from a female donor with breast cancer. Some clones in this sample may be carry-over from other donors' samples.

CDR3 sequence: CASSLGTGNSYEQYF. CDR3 bases: TGTGCCAGCAGCTTGGGGACAGGGAACTCCTACGAGCAGTACTTC. The rearrangement joins TRBV7-2 to TRBJ2-7; 9 bases map to TRBD1. The V gene end was trimmed by 3 bases and the J gene end by 0 bases; junction bases not matched to a gene: 3. This CDR3 region has 15 residues. CDR1 is SGHTA and CDR2 is FQGNSA in the germline V gene. The complete variable domain, with remaining parts taken from reference TRBV7-2 and TRBJ2-7, reads GAGVSQSPSNKVTEKGKDVELRCDPISGHTALYWYRQSLGQGLEFLIYFQGNSAPDKSGLPSDRFSAERTGGSVSTLTIQRTQQEDSAVYLCASSLGTGNSYEQYFGPGTRLTVT.